The present T cell receptor (beta chain) was sequenced within a study of monozygotic twins with inflammatory bowel disease. Each UMI harboured a 6-nucleotide sample barcode and was appended via template switching. Each of TCRalpha and TCRbeta cDNA went through two nested PCRs, lasting about 15 and 9 cycles. TCRdb reprocessed the 5' RACE reads and stores each CDR3 protein as one record, lacking DNA. The sample's table shows approximately 110,000 distinct CDR3 sequences. CDR3 length equals 15 residues. Germline V gene data show CDR1 as LNHDA and CDR2 as SQIVND (reference sequence). Each donor supplied under 3 ml of blood.

Source material: blood. The receptor was derived from a human donor with ulcerative colitis or Crohn's disease, or a healthy co-twin of an affected twin (not recorded which). The gene calls are TRBV19 and TRBJ1-1; TCRdb's D call of TRBD1 is untestable without DNA. This CDR3 reads CASSTPGTTNTEAFF.